This T cell receptor beta chain appears in the sequencing data of a study of lymphopenia after photon versus proton radiotherapy. Measured with immunoSEQ multiplex PCR; TCRdb has only the in-frame clones, and not every one. The sample has fewer than 40,000 clones; about 94% are singletons. Germline CDR1 LNHDA, CDR2 SQIVND (reference sequence). The CDR3 is made up of 15 amino acids, end residues included. As to this clone: The limits of the CDR3 on the DNA are not certain, so only TCRdb's listed CDR3 is given.

The chain recombines TRBV19 with TRBJ1-2; whether TRBD1, the table's D call, matches the DNA was not checked. This clonotype was obtained from a woman between 45 and 60 years old with cholangiocarcinoma. The sequencing here drew on peripheral blood, taken from a patient treated with photon-based radiotherapy. The CDR3 region is CATSTTGTGLYYCTF.